This TCR beta chain came from a study of neurological immune-mediated disorders. Study-wide results and caveats: TCR clonal expansion peaked in HTLV-1-associated myelopathy patients and was lowest in multiple sclerosis patients.

The germline gives CDR1 SGHTA, CDR2 FQGNSA. Trimming cost V 4 bases and J 8 bases; bases outside gene matches: 9. The CDR3 consists of 15 residues. Each CDR3 protein gets one entry after TCRdb re-called the 5' RACE reads with MiXCR. The repertoire has 50,000 to 70,000 distinct CDR3 sequences, 2% to 3% of them found once; the top ten carry 3%. Ten or more counts support this clonotype. Its antigen is unidentified. Sequenced: PBMCs. The source of this sequence is a man aged 50 to 59 with multiple sclerosis. The chain uses TRBV7-2 and TRBJ2-1, with 9 bases aligning to TRBD1. The CDR3 sequence is CASSSQGALIYEQFF. The CDR3 DNA follows: TGTGCCAGCAGCTCACAGGGGGCGCTTATTTATGAGCAGTTCTTC.